Listed below are T cell receptor beta chains from one sample, sequenced in a study of identical twins. TCRdb analysed the 5' RACE reads with MiXCR anew, one entry per CDR3 protein. The sample consists of 150,000 or so distinct CDR3 sequences, roughly 3.5% of them appearing once. The sequenced sample consisted of memory T cells sorted from blood. The receptors originated from a man between 18 and 29 years old in good health. CDR3s include the opening cysteine and the closing phenylalanine or tryptophan. A D gene is named only where the DNA matches it firmly. Rows give clone size only sometimes, using once, few, many, or a class for an expanded clone.

clone size	V gene	J gene	D gene	CDR3 DNA	CDR3 protein
many	TRBV4-1	TRBJ1-4	TRBD1	TGCGCCAGCAGCCGAGACAGGGTGGGTGAAAAACTGTTTTTT	CASSRDRVGEKLFF
many	TRBV5-4	TRBJ2-5	NA	TGTGCCAGCAGCTTGGGTCGCGGTGGGGGAGAGACCCAGTACTTC	CASSLGRGGGETQYF
NA	TRBV4-2	TRBJ2-2	NA	TGTGCCAGCAGCCAAGAAACCCTCGGGCGGAACACCGGGGAGCTGTTTTTT	CASSQETLGRNTGELFF
many	TRBV12-3/TRBV12-4	TRBJ2-5	NA	TGTGCCAGCAGTTTCGGGCGCATCCTCCAAGAGACCCAGTACTTC	CASSFGRILQETQYF
few	TRBV9	TRBJ2-1	TRBD1	TGTGCCAGCAGCGAGGGGACAGCTTTAACAATCTCCTACAATGAGCAGTTCTTC	CASSEGTALTISYNEQFF
many	TRBV20-1	TRBJ1-5	NA	TGCAGTGCTAGTCTTGGAACAGGGATTAGGCAGCCCCAGCATTTT	CSASLGTGIRQPQHF
few	TRBV4-3	TRBJ2-3	TRBD2	TGCGCCAGCAGCCAAGATCCCCCGGGAGGGAGTGCTAGCACAGATACGCAGTATTTT	CASSQDPPGGSASTDTQYF
many	TRBV5-1	TRBJ2-2	NA	TGCGCCAGCAGCCTTGTGTCGGAATACACCGGGGAGCTGTTTTTT	CASSLVSEYTGELFF
many	TRBV15	TRBJ2-5	NA	TGTGCCACCAGCAGTCCCGGGATTCGGGAGACCCAGTACTTC	CATSSPGIRETQYF
many	TRBV5-1	TRBJ2-7	NA	TGCGCCAGCAGCTTGGGCGACCCCGTCTCCGAGCAGTACTTC	CASSLGDPVSEQYF
many	TRBV27	TRBJ1-2	NA	TGTGCCAGCACTCTTTCGTACGGTCACTATGGCTACACCTTC	CASTLSYGHYGYTF
many	TRBV6-1	TRBJ1-5	NA	TGTGCCAGCAGTGAAGAGTTTCCCGGGGGCCAGCCCCAGCATTTT	CASSEEFPGGQPQHF
many	TRBV6-1	TRBJ2-1	NA	TGTGCCACTAGTGAGACCCGCTCCTACAATGAGCAGTTCTTC	CATSETRSYNEQFF
few	TRBV28	TRBJ1-6	NA	TGTGCCATCTGCAGACAGAATAATTCACCCCTCCACTTT	CAICRQNNSPLHF
many	TRBV4-3	TRBJ2-1	TRBD1	TGCGCCAGCAGCCAAGGGACAGGACAATTCAATGAGCAGTTCTTC	CASSQGTGQFNEQFF
many	TRBV10-3	TRBJ2-5	NA	TGTGCCATCAGCGGAGGGGCCGGCGAGACCCAGTACTTC	CAISGGAGETQYF